This T cell receptor beta chain was recovered during a study of T-cell reconstitution after alpha-beta-depleted transplantation in children. General study results and limits: Elevated TCRbeta diversity at day 60 was traced, in some patients, to surviving recipient T cells and thymic progenitors. As was reported, about two months after transplant, alpha-beta T cells came from several hundred expanded graft clones. The authors attributed T-cell counts and diversity one year after transplant mostly to newly produced T cells.

A word on this clonotype: Its cognate antigen is unknown.

V lost 1 base and J lost 9, with 10 bases in between. Germline V gene lookup returns CDR1 MNHEY and CDR2 SVGAGI. The CDR3 is made up of 13 amino acids. The library targeted TCRbeta and was prepared with unique molecular identifiers. Via MiXCR, TCRdb re-called the PCR reads, giving one row per CDR3 protein. The profile shows some 95,000 distinct CDR3 sequences, 20% to 30% of them singletons. Source: PBMCs, taken before TCRalphabeta/CD19-depleted stem cell transplant. The sequence was obtained from a boy younger than 10 with acute lymphoblastic leukemia, due to receive a stem cell transplant. The genes are TRBV6-5 and TRBJ2-1, with D perhaps TRBD2 (6 bases). The CDR3 loop reads CASSYFSGSEQFF. As DNA, the CDR3 is TGTGCCAGCAGTTACTTTAGCGGAAGTGAGCAGTTCTTC.